This TCR beta chain was captured by sequencing in a study of T cell repertoires in cytomegalovirus infection. Study at large: Selection of CMV epitopes for the study included recently identified HLA-C-restricted and well-studied HLA-B-restricted ones. Indications of both CMV infection and matching HLA type were provided by public TCR beta signatures.

A single record per CDR3 protein comes from TCRdb applying MiXCR to the reads. The sample has approximately 730,000 distinct CDR3 sequences; roughly 29% are singletons. Worth noting for this clonotype: Its antigen is as yet unknown.

This CDR3 contains 16 residues. From germline, CDR1 is MDHEN and CDR2 SYDVKM. The V and J ends lost 2 bases and 9 bases, in that order; junction bases with no gene match: 9. The chain employs TRBV28 and TRBJ2-1, with 11 bases that match TRBD1. The specimen was cultured CD8+ T cells from PBMCs, collected from culture after CMV antigen stimulation. This receptor was obtained from a human donor in good health (CMV status not recorded). Some clones in this sample may be carry-over from other donors' samples. CDR3 coding DNA: TGTGCCAGCAGTTTAGTGGACAGGGGGCGCCCCGGTGAGCAGTTCTTC. Translated, it gives CASSLVDRGRPGEQFF.